Listed below are T cell receptor beta chains from one sample, sequenced in a study of CD8 T cells in ankylosing spondylitis. TCRdb reanalysed the 5' RACE reads using MiXCR and keeps one entry per CDR3 protein. The repertoire holds 290,000 or so distinct CDR3 sequences, with less than 25% as singletons. Sample: blood, either unsorted or a sorted T cell fraction (not recorded which). These receptors were taken from a female donor with ankylosing spondylitis or in good health (not recorded which). The CDR3 runs from the conserved cysteine through the conserved F or W. A D gene is named only where the DNA matches it firmly. The size entry is marked missing in some rows and otherwise reads once, few, many or a size class.

D,V,size,J,DNA,CDR3
-,TRBV10-2,few,TRBJ2-1,TGCGCCAGCAGTGAGTCCCGACAGGCGAATGAGCAGTTCTTC,CASSESRQANEQFF
TRBD1,TRBV29-1,-,TRBJ2-5,TGCAGCGTTGATGAGGGGGCCAAGGTGACCCAGTACTTC,CSVDEGAKVTQYF
-,TRBV11-2,-,TRBJ2-3,TGTGCCAGCAGCTTATCGACTCAACACACAGATACGCAGTATTTT,CASSLSTQHTDTQYF
TRBD1,TRBV20-1,many,TRBJ1-1,TGCAGTGCCCAGGACAGGCATGAAGCTTTCTTT,CSAQDRHEAFF
-,TRBV20-1,-,TRBJ2-3,TGCAGTGCCAACAAATTCAGCTCAGATACGCAGTATTTT,CSANKFSSDTQYF
-,TRBV20-1,many,TRBJ1-3,TGCAGTGCTACCCCCGGCGGCTCTGGAAACACCATATATTTT,CSATPGGSGNTIYF
TRBD2,TRBV10-3,many,TRBJ2-5,TGTGCCATCGCGAGCCTTAGCGGGGAGACCCAGTACTTC,CAIASLSGETQYF
TRBD1,TRBV5-5,-,TRBJ2-1,TGTGCCAGCAGCCGGCCGGGACAGGGTTTGCACGCGCAGTTCTTC,CASSRPGQGLHAQFF
-,TRBV12-3/TRBV12-4,-,TRBJ1-1,TGTGCCAGCAGGACCCCCAGGGACACTGAAGCTTTCTTT,CASRTPRDTEAFF
TRBD2,TRBV5-4,-,TRBJ2-7,TGTGCCAGCAGCCCCGTAAGCGGGAGTACCCACGAGCAGTACTTC,CASSPVSGSTHEQYF
-,TRBV24-1,-,TRBJ1-1,TGTGCCACCAGTGTCGGGACAGAAGCTTTCTTT,CATSVGTEAFF
-,TRBV7-2,once,TRBJ2-4,TGTGCCAGCAGCCCCGAGTGGGGCGCCAAAAACATTCAGTACTTC,CASSPEWGAKNIQYF
-,TRBV20-1,few,TRBJ1-6,TGCAGTGCTAGAGTTTACGGCGGCTATAATTCACCCCTCCACTTT,CSARVYGGYNSPLHF
-,TRBV6-2/TRBV6-3,few,TRBJ2-1,TGTGCCAGCAGTACTCCGTTGGGTGAGCAGTTCTTC,CASSTPLGEQFF
TRBD2,TRBV6-1,few,TRBJ2-1,TGTGCCAGCAGGATTACCGGGACTAGCGGGAAGGGTGAGCAGTTCTTC,CASRITGTSGKGEQFF
-,TRBV6-1,few,TRBJ1-6,TGTGCCAGCAGTGCCCTCGGGAGGGTTGATACACCCCTCCACTTT,CASSALGRVDTPLHF
-,TRBV10-3,-,TRBJ2-1,TGTGCCATCACGACTCCTCCGGGCCATGAGCAGTTCTTC,CAITTPPGHEQFF
TRBD1,TRBV5-4,few,TRBJ2-1,TGTGCCAGCAGGCGTCAGGGGGCCTCCTACAATGAGCAGTTCTTC,CASRRQGASYNEQFF
-,TRBV20-1,-,TRBJ1-5,TGCAGTGCCGGAGGCGAGACGGACAGAGGAAATCAGCCCCAGCATTTT,CSAGGETDRGNQPQHF
-,TRBV6-2/TRBV6-3,-,TRBJ2-3,TGTGCCAGCAGCCCTAATGGTTCGGGAAATACGCAGTATTTT,CASSPNGSGNTQYF
-,TRBV11-2,few,TRBJ2-7,TGTGCCAGCAGCTCCATCGGGGGCTCCTACGAGCAGTACTTC,CASSSIGGSYEQYF
-,TRBV6-2/TRBV6-3,-,TRBJ2-7,TGTGCCAGCAGTTACTCGATGCGCGAGCAGTACTTC,CASSYSMREQYF
-,TRBV5-1,-,TRBJ2-3,TGCGCCAGCAGCTTACTTAAGGAGGGCACAGATACGCAGTATTTT,CASSLLKEGTDTQYF
-,TRBV12-3/TRBV12-4,few,TRBJ1-3,TGTGCCAGCAGTTCCCAAGCGGGCAGAATTGGAAACACCATATATTTT,CASSSQAGRIGNTIYF
TRBD2,TRBV12-3/TRBV12-4,-,TRBJ2-1,TGTGCCAGCAGTTCCACTTCGGTAGCGGGGCCTCAGTTCTTC,CASSSTSVAGPQFF
-,TRBV12-3/TRBV12-4,-,TRBJ2-1,TGTGCCAGCAGTACCCCAGGCGGGTTATTACACGAGCAGTTCTTC,CASSTPGGLLHEQFF
TRBD1,TRBV5-1,many,TRBJ1-3,TGCGCCAGCACAGACAGGGAAACTGGAAACACCATATATTTT,CASTDRETGNTIYF
-,TRBV20-1,few,TRBJ1-5,TGCAGTGCTAGTGCCGGGTCGGATCAGCCCCAGCATTTT,CSASAGSDQPQHF
-,TRBV2,many,TRBJ2-1,TGTGCCAGCAGTGGTAGCACAGTCATCAATGAGCAGTTCTTC,CASSGSTVINEQFF
-,TRBV4-2,few,TRBJ1-2,TGTGCCAGCAGCCAATGGGGGGGAGGATATGGCTACACCTTC,CASSQWGGGYGYTF
TRBD1,TRBV20-1,-,TRBJ1-2,TGCAGTGCCCCAGGGGGGGCGAGAGGCTACACCTTC,CSAPGGARGYTF
-,TRBV18,-,TRBJ1-1,TGTGCCAGCTCATCCCGGACGGCGGACACTGAAGCTTTCTTT,CASSSRTADTEAFF
-,TRBV5-6,-,TRBJ1-3,TGTGCCAGCAGCTTGTTGACAGGCCCAATTGGAAACACCATATATTTT,CASSLLTGPIGNTIYF
-,TRBV11-1,few,TRBJ2-7,TGTGCCAGCAGCGTTGGGACAAACAACTACGAGCAGTACTTC,CASSVGTNNYEQYF
-,TRBV4-3,-,TRBJ1-2,TGCGCCAGCAGCCAAGAAGGTAGGACAGTCTATGGCTACACCTTC,CASSQEGRTVYGYTF
-,TRBV7-6,many,TRBJ2-2,TGTGCCAGCAGCTTGAGCGGGACCGGGGAGCTGTTTTTT,CASSLSGTGELFF
-,TRBV20-1,many,TRBJ2-7,TGCAGTGCCGCAGTTCCTACGGGGAGCTCCTACGAGCAGTACTTC,CSAAVPTGSSYEQYF
TRBD2,TRBV29-1,-,TRBJ2-1,TGCAGCGTGGGACCGGGACTAGGGGACGATGAGCAGTTCTTC,CSVGPGLGDDEQFF
TRBD2,TRBV10-3,many,TRBJ2-1,TGTGCCATCAGTGTTTCGAGCATGGCGGGAGGTAACAATGAGCAGTTCTTC,CAISVSSMAGGNNEQFF
TRBD2,TRBV7-2,few,TRBJ2-2,TGTGCCAGCAGCTCTGGGACTAGCGGAGCTACCGGGGAGCTGTTTTTT,CASSSGTSGATGELFF
-,TRBV5-1,few,TRBJ2-1,TGCGCCAGCAGCTTTAGGCAAACTGGCAATGAGCAGTTCTTC,CASSFRQTGNEQFF
TRBD2,TRBV5-1,many,TRBJ2-7,TGCGCCAGCAGCTCCGCGTTTAGCGGGATAGCCTACGAGCAGTACTTC,CASSSAFSGIAYEQYF
-,TRBV12-3/TRBV12-4,few,TRBJ1-5,TGTGCCAGCAGTCAAACCAGGGGCGGGAATCAGCCCCAGCATTTT,CASSQTRGGNQPQHF
-,TRBV5-4,-,TRBJ2-5,TGTGCCAGCAGCTTGCGGCGGCGGGACCAAGAGACCCAGTACTTC,CASSLRRRDQETQYF
-,TRBV28,few,TRBJ2-3,TGTGCCAGCAGACCGACCTTGGGCCCCACAGATACGCAGTATTTT,CASRPTLGPTDTQYF
-,TRBV5-4,-,TRBJ1-4,TGTGCCAGCAGCTTGGGGGCCCTTAATGAAAAACTGTTTTTT,CASSLGALNEKLFF
-,TRBV5-1,-,TRBJ2-5,TGCGCCAGCAGCTTGGATCCACGGAGGGAAGAGACCCAGTACTTC,CASSLDPRREETQYF
-,TRBV29-1,many,TRBJ2-5,TGCAGCGTTGGGGGATGGCGGGGCTACCAAGAGACCCAGTACTTC,CSVGGWRGYQETQYF